A selection of T cell receptor beta chains follows, all from one sample in a study of blood T cell repertoires in COVID-19. Only in-frame clones appear in the TCRdb table, and some are missing; sequencing was by immunoSEQ multiplex PCR. The table lists 90,000 to 150,000 clones, more than 85% of them singletons. The sequencing input was peripheral blood. The receptors stem from a human donor with acute or convalescent COVID-19. The donor label of this sample is uncertain. CDR3s include the opening cysteine and the closing phenylalanine or tryptophan. Each record gives: clone size, J gene, V gene, D gene, CDR3 DNA, CDR3 protein. The D gene is left open where the match is weak. Size is stated for part of the rows, as once, few or many counts, or as a class when the clone is expanded.

NA TRBJ2-5 TRBV7-3 TRBD2 TGTGCCAGCAGCACGTTAGCGGGAGGGCCCGAGACCCAGTACTTC CASSTLAGGPETQYF
NA TRBJ2-1 TRBV7-9 NA TGTGCCAGCAGCTTATCCGACAATGAGCAGTTCTTC CASSLSDNEQFF
NA TRBJ2-3 TRBV24-1 TRBD2 TGTGCCACCAGTGAGGGAGGGATAAGCACAGATACGCAGTATTTT CATSEGGISTDTQYF
NA TRBJ1-4 TRBV19 NA TGTGCCAGTAGTATGTTAAGGGGTTCGAATGAAAAACTGTTTTTT CASSMLRGSNEKLFF
NA TRBJ1-4 TRBV28 TRBD1 TGTGCCAGCAGTGTTACCGGGACAGGAGGCGAAAAACTGTTTTTT CASSVTGTGGEKLFF
NA TRBJ2-1 TRBV11-3 TRBD1 TGTGCCAGCAGCTTATCGAGGGGGCCATACAATGAGCAGTTCTTC CASSLSRGPYNEQFF
NA TRBJ1-1 TRBV2 NA TGTGCCGTCTCCCAGGGACTAGCTTTCTTT CAVSQGLAFF
NA TRBJ1-2 TRBV19 TRBD1 TGTGCCAGTACCACGACAGGGGAGGATGGCTACACCTTC CASTTTGEDGYTF
NA TRBJ1-1 TRBV5-1 TRBD1 TGCGCCAGCAGCTTGGATGCCAGGGGGACTGAAGCTTTCTTT CASSLDARGTEAFF
NA TRBJ2-2 TRBV4-3 TRBD2 TGCGCCAGTAGCACGGGAGGTTGGACCGGGGAGCTGTTTTTT CASSTGGWTGELFF
once TRBJ2-5 TRBV5-1 NA TGCGCCAGCAGCTTACAGGACCAAGAGACCCAGTACTTC CASSLQDQETQYF
once TRBJ1-4 TRBV10-3 NA TGTGCCATCAGTGGCGGAGCTTCCTCAACTAATGAAAAACTGTTTTTT CAISGGASSTNEKLFF
NA TRBJ1-2 TRBV27 NA TGTGCCAGCAGTGCCACAGGGCTGCTACGTTCCATATCTAACTATGGCTACACCTTC CASSATGLLRSISNYGYTF
NA TRBJ1-2 TRBV9 TRBD1 TGTGCCAGCAGCGCGCGGGACAGTCAGTACTATGGCTACACCTTC CASSARDSQYYGYTF
NA TRBJ1-2 TRBV7-9 NA TGTGCCAGCAGCTTTTCAGGGATAGGTAACTATGGCTACACCTTC CASSFSGIGNYGYTF
NA TRBJ1-1 TRBV9 NA TGTGCCAGCAGCGTAGAACAGGGAGGGTCTGAAGCTTTCTTT CASSVEQGGSEAFF
NA TRBJ1-1 TRBV28 TRBD1 TGTGCCAGCAGTTTATTGACAGGGTCGGGTTTTGGAGCTTTCTTT CASSLLTGSGFGAFF
NA TRBJ2-7 TRBV28 TRBD1 TGTGCCAGCAGGGGACAGGGGGTCTCCTACGAGCAGTACTTC CASRGQGVSYEQYF
many TRBJ2-2 TRBV4-2 NA TGTGCCAGCAGCCAAGGCTACGGGGTTGATACCGGGGAGCTGTTTTTT CASSQGYGVDTGELFF
NA TRBJ1-5 TRBV11-3 TRBD1 TGTGCCAGCAGCTTAGCCCCTTCTGACAGGGGGCGAACTCAGCCCCAGCATTTT CASSLAPSDRGRTQPQHF
NA TRBJ1-3 TRBV30 NA TGTGCCTGGAGTGTACAGGTGAACACCATATATTTT CAWSVQVNTIYF
NA TRBJ2-7 TRBV7-2 NA TGTGCCAGCAGCGCGACCGGTGGGGGCTCCGAGCAGTACTTC CASSATGGGSEQYF
NA TRBJ2-1 TRBV19 TRBD2 TGTGCCAGTAGGACGGGGGGCTCCTACAATGAGCAGTTCTTC CASRTGGSYNEQFF
NA TRBJ1-1 TRBV25-1 NA TGTGCCAGCACCCCCATCATGGAGACCGCGGGCACTGAAGCTTTCTTT CASTPIMETAGTEAFF
few TRBJ2-1 TRBV20-1 TRBD2 TGCAGTGCTAGTCGACTAGCTGCGGTTGCCTACAATGAGCAGTTCTTC CSASRLAAVAYNEQFF
NA TRBJ2-7 TRBV20-1 TRBD1 TGCAGTGCTAGTACTGGACAGGGGACCTACGAGCAGTACTTC CSASTGQGTYEQYF
NA TRBJ2-2 TRBV3-1/TRBV3-2 NA TGTGCCAGCAGCCCGCGCCGGGGCACCGGGGAGCTGTTTTTT CASSPRRGTGELFF
NA TRBJ1-5 TRBV6-5 NA TGTGCCAGCAGGCCTAGCGGCAATCAGCCCCAGCATTTT CASRPSGNQPQHF
NA TRBJ2-7 TRBV6-5 TRBD2 TGTGCCAGCAGTTACTCGATTAGCGGGATCTCCTACGAGCAGTACTTC CASSYSISGISYEQYF